These 24 T cell receptor beta chains were all obtained from the same sample, sequenced in a study of blood T cell repertoires in COVID-19. The assay was immunoSEQ multiplex PCR, and TCRdb's table has in-frame clones only and misses some. The table includes under 20,000 clones, about 86% detected once. Sequencing input: peripheral blood. The source of these receptors is a human donor in a cohort sampled during active COVID-19.

The rearrangement uses TRBV2 and TRBJ1-3; D uncertain. CDR1 and CDR2 from the germline V gene are SNHLY and FYNNEI. Trimming removed 4 bases at V and 0 bases at J, with 7 bases between. CDR3 length: 14 amino acids. The CDR3 sequence is CASSGEASGNTIYF. Here the CDR3 DNA reads TGTGCCAGCAGTGGAGAAGCCTCTGGAAACACCATATATTTT.

This clone was seen a handful of times. The chain combines TRBV28 with TRBJ2-1, with 9 bases fitting TRBD1. The length of the CDR3 is 16 residues. The J segment lost 2 bases and the V segment lost 5 bases, leaving 7 bases of the junction unmatched. The germline gives CDR1 MDHEN, CDR2 SYDVKM. The CDR3 region has the DNA TGTGCCAGCAGTCCGTCGGACAGGGGACCCTACAATGAGCAGTTCTTC. Its protein product is CASSPSDRGPYNEQFF.

The V call is TRBV12-3 or TRBV12-4, the J call TRBJ2-2; D is possibly TRBD2 (6 bases). There are 13 residues in the CDR3. V lost 4 bases and J lost 6, with 9 bases in between. This CDR3 reads CASSSREAGELFF. The CDR3 nucleotides read TGTGCCAGCAGTTCGAGGGAGGCCGGGGAGCTGTTTTTT.

This clone was seen a single time. This chain connects TRBV10-3 to TRBJ2-2, with 12 bases fitting TRBD2. The CDR3 has 19 residues. With V trimmed by 0 bases and J by 7 bases, 12 bases remained unmatched. Germline loops: CDR1 ENHRY, CDR2 SYGVKD. The CDR3 is CAISESGLAGHHGGGELFF. CDR3 DNA sequence: TGTGCCATCAGTGAGTCCGGACTAGCGGGACACCATGGGGGCGGGGAGCTGTTTTTT.

The chain joins TRBV2 to TRBJ2-1, with no clear D. The V end lost 2 bases, the J end lost 15 bases, and 11 bases lay between the germline ends. Germline V gene sequence: CDR1 SNHLY, CDR2 FYNNEI. The CDR3 is made up of 11 amino acids. The CDR3 DNA reads as TGTGCCAGCAGTGAAAATTCCGCCAGGTTCTTC. Translated, it gives CASSENSARFF. The full variable domain, rest sourced from reference TRBV2 and TRBJ2-1, is EPEVTQTPSHQVTQMGQEVILRCVPISNHLYFYWYRQILGQKVEFLVSFYNNEISEKSEIFDDQFSVERPDGSNFTLKIRSTKLEDSAMYFCASSENSARFFGPGTRLTVL.

This clone was counted only a few times. The CDR3 coding sequence is TGTGCCAGCAGCCTGGGCACAGAGTCGGGCTACACCTTC. Protein: CASSLGTESGYTF. V usage is TRBV5-6 and J usage is TRBJ1-2; D remains ambiguous. With 4 bases removed from V and 8 bases from J, the gap between germline ends came to 15 bases. Germline V gene lookup returns CDR1 SGHDT and CDR2 YYEEEE. This CDR3 comprises 13 residues.

The CDR3 here is CARPDRVYGYTF. CDR3 nucleotides: TGTGCCAGGCCGGACAGGGTCTACGGCTACACCTTC. The chain couples TRBV19 to TRBJ1-2, with 8 bases aligning to TRBD1. V trimming: 9 bases; J trimming: 8 bases; junction bases outside the gene matches: 8. CDR1 is LNHDA, CDR2 SQIVND, per germline (reference sequence). The CDR3 is made up of 12 amino acids. The whole variable domain, filled in from reference TRBV19 and TRBJ1-2, reads DGGITQSPKYLFRKEGQNVTLSCEQNLNHDAMYWYRQDPGQGLRLIYYSQIVNDFQKGDIAEGYSVSREKKESFPLTVTSAQKNPTAFYLCARPDRVYGYTFGSGTRLTVV.

The genes are TRBV3-1 (or the pseudogene TRBV3-2) and TRBJ2-5; a weak D match, TRBD2 (6 bases). The germline V gene encodes CDR1 LGHDT and CDR2 YNNKEL (reference sequence). This CDR3 spans 13 amino acids. Trimming cost V 1 base and J 3 bases, with 6 bases left between them. The CDR3 sequence: CASSQGTKETQYF. CDR3 in DNA: TGTGCCAGCAGCCAAGGGACTAAAGAGACCCAGTACTTC.

This clone came up a few times. The V and J genes are TRBV6-2 or TRBV6-3 and TRBJ2-7; 12 nucleotides agree with TRBD1. The germline V gene encodes CDR1 MNHEY and CDR2 SVGEGT. The length of the CDR3 is 15 residues. The V and J ends lost 6 bases and 5 bases, in that order; junction bases with no gene match: 8. Written as DNA, the CDR3 is TGTGCCAGCAGCCAACCTGGGACAGGGGGCGACGAGCAGTACTTC. Protein product: CASSQPGTGGDEQYF.

The rearrangement links TRBV5-5 to TRBJ1-5; D ambiguous. This CDR3 has 15 amino acids. Germline CDR1 and CDR2: SGHKS and YYEKEE (reference sequence). Between the trimmed V and J ends, which lost 2 bases and 1 base, there was a span of 10 bases. CDR3 residues: CASSFEGTSNQPQHF. The CDR3 region has the DNA TGTGCCAGCAGCTTCGAGGGAACGAGCAATCAGCCCCAGCATTTT.

The genes are TRBV4-1 and TRBJ1-6; D not resolved. Germline V gives CDR1 MGHRA, CDR2 YSYEKL. The CDR3 has 16 residues. The V end was cut by 0 bases, the J end by 8 bases, with 14 bases between. The CDR3 reads CASSQEGLAGDSPLHF. The DNA of the CDR3 is TGCGCCAGCAGCCAAGAGGGGTTGGCCGGGGATTCACCCCTCCACTTT.

The gene calls are TRBV7-6 and TRBJ2-3, with D unresolved. The CDR3 length is 11 residues. V lost 4 bases, J lost 6 bases, and 5 bases lay in between. CDR1 and CDR2 (germline): SGHVS, FNYEAQ. CDR3 region: CASSSRDTQYF. The DNA of the CDR3 is TGTGCCAGCAGCTCTCGGGATACGCAGTATTTT.

The CDR3 reads CAWKLAGFTDTQYF. DNA of the CDR3: TGTGCCTGGAAACTAGCTGGGTTTACAGATACGCAGTATTTT. J is TRBJ2-3 and V is TRBV30; D is perhaps TRBD2 (6 bases). CDR1 is GTSNPN and CDR2 is SVGIG in the germline V gene (reference sequence). V lost 4 bases and J lost 3, with 14 bases in between. This CDR3 comprises 14 residues.

This rearrangement joins TRBV7-2 to TRBJ2-4; 9 positions match TRBD2. Germline CDR1 is SGHTA and CDR2 is FQGNSA. The CDR3 runs 16 residues. V lost 3 bases and J lost 1; bases outside the gene matches: 4. CDR3 amino acids: CASSFAGGPAKNIQYF. DNA for the CDR3: TGTGCCAGCAGCTTTGCGGGAGGGCCGGCCAAAAACATTCAGTACTTC.

The V call is TRBV19, the J call TRBJ2-7; D might be TRBD2 (6 bases). This CDR3 has 14 amino acids. Trimming left V 3 bases short and J 4 bases short, with 13 bases between. Looked up from germline, CDR1 is LNHDA and CDR2 is SQIVND (reference sequence). The CDR3 here is CASSMTGVGYEQYF. The CDR3 DNA sequence: TGTGCCAGTAGTATGACGGGAGTCGGATACGAGCAGTACTTC.

The chain joins TRBV24-1 to TRBJ2-7, with 9 bases fitting TRBD1. The length of the CDR3 is 14 residues. V lost 6 bases, J lost 3 bases, and 5 bases stayed unmatched. Germline CDR1 reads KGHDR; CDR2 reads SFDVKD. The DNA of the CDR3 is TGTGCCACCAGTCGGGGACAGGGTCACTACGAGCAGTACTTC. This translates into CATSRGQGHYEQYF.

The chain is built from TRBV6-5 and TRBJ2-7; D gene unclear. Germline loops: CDR1 MNHEY, CDR2 SVGAGI. V lost 6 bases and J 5 bases, leaving 11 bases between the germline ends. The CDR3 runs 12 residues. The CDR3 DNA is TGTGCCAGCAGCCACCAGGAAAACGAGCAGTACTTC. Encoded protein: CASSHQENEQYF.

This sequence joins TRBV19 and TRBJ2-5; D is possibly TRBD2 (5 bases). The CDR3 is made up of 13 amino acids. V dropped 1 base and J dropped 4 bases, with 7 bases sitting between them. The germline V gene has CDR1 LNHDA and CDR2 SQIVND (reference sequence). The CDR3 nucleotides are TGTGCCAGTAGTATAGCCCGGGGAGAGACCCAGTACTTC. As protein: CASSIARGETQYF.

V gene TRBV24-1 combines with J gene TRBJ1-2; weak D call: TRBD1 (5 bases). The CDR3 runs to 16 residues. Germline CDR1 reads KGHDR; CDR2 reads SFDVKD. The ends were cut back, 4 bases at V and 4 bases at J, with 18 bases in the middle. CDR3 sequence: CATSERTQGVRYGYTF. In DNA, the CDR3 is TGTGCCACCAGTGAGCGCACCCAGGGTGTACGCTATGGCTACACCTTC.

The chain is built from TRBV15 and TRBJ1-4; possible D gene TRBD1, 5 bases. This CDR3 contains 14 residues. Per germline, CDR1 LNHNV and CDR2 YYDKDF (reference sequence). Trimming took 1 base from V and 7 from J, leaving 10 bases between them. CDR3 nucleotide sequence: TGTGCCACCAGCAGAGTTGGGGGGATTGAAAAACTGTTTTTT. Its translation: CATSRVGGIEKLFF.

This clone was counted a single time. This chain's CDR3 is CSVVLAGGFPNLDNEQFF. CDR3 bases: TGCAGCGTTGTACTAGCGGGAGGGTTCCCCAACCTTGACAATGAGCAGTTCTTC. V and J are TRBV29-1 and TRBJ2-1, with TRBD2 identical over 13 bases. Germline values: CDR1 SQVTM, CDR2 ANQGSEA. Germline trimming cut 4 bases from V and 5 bases from J; bases unmatched to any gene: 14. The CDR3 runs to 18 residues.

J is TRBJ2-5 and V is TRBV9, with a weak D call TRBD2 (5 bases). The germline V gene has CDR1 SGDLS and CDR2 YYNGEE. The V end was cut by 3 bases, the J end by 2 bases, with 11 bases between. The CDR3 consists of 14 residues. The CDR3 is CASSADGGQETQYF. The CDR3 DNA reads TGTGCCAGCAGCGCAGACGGAGGACAAGAGACCCAGTACTTC.

This chain links TRBV10-3 with TRBJ1-2; 10 nucleotides align to TRBD1. Trimming took 3 bases from V and 8 from J; bases not matched to a gene: 3. From germline, CDR1 is ENHRY and CDR2 SYGVKD. The CDR3 sequence is 13 residues long. CDR3 nucleotide sequence: TGTGCCATCAGTGAAGACAGGGGGCGAGGCTACACCTTC. Amino acid sequence: CAISEDRGRGYTF.

There are a few counts of this clone. The chain carries TRBV15 and TRBJ2-2; 7 positions match TRBD2. V shed 5 bases and J 4 bases; nucleotides not matched to a gene: 7. Germline V gene sequence: CDR1 LNHNV, CDR2 YYDKDF (reference sequence). The CDR3 sequence is 15 residues long. This chain's CDR3 is CATSPGGGPTGELFF. The CDR3, as DNA: TGTGCCACCAGCCCGGGGGGAGGGCCCACCGGGGAGCTGTTTTTT.